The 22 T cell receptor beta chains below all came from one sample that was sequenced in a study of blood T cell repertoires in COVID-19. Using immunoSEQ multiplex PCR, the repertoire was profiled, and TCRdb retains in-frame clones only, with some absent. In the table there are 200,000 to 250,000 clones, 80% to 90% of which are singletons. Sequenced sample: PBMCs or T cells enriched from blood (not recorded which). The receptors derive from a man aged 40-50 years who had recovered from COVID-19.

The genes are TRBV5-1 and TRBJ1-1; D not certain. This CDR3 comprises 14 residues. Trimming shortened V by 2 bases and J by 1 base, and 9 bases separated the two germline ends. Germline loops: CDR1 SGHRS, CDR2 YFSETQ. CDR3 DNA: TGCGCCAGCAGCTTTCCCACAGAGAACACTGAAGCTTTCTTT. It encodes CASSFPTENTEAFF.

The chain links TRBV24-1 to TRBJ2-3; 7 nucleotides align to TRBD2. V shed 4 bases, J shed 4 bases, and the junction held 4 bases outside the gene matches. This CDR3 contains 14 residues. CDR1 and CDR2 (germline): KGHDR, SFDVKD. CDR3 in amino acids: CATSDGLVADTQYF. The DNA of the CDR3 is TGTGCCACCAGTGACGGACTAGTGGCAGATACGCAGTATTTT.

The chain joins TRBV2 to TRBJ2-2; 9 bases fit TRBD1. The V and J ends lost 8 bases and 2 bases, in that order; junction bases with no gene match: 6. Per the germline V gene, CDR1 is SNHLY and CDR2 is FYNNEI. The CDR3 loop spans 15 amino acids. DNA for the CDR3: TGTGCCAGCGGTCCGGGACAGGGCAACACCGGGGAGCTGTTTTTT. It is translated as CASGPGQGNTGELFF. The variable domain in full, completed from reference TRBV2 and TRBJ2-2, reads EPEVTQTPSHQVTQMGQEVILRCVPISNHLYFYWYRQILGQKVEFLVSFYNNEISEKSEIFDDQFSVERPDGSNFTLKIRSTKLEDSAMYFCASGPGQGNTGELFFGEGSRLTVL.

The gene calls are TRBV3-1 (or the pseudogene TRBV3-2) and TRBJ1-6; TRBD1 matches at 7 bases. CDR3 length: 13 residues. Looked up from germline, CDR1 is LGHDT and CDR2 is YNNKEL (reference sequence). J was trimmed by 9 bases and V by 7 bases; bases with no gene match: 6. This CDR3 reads CASTTGVGSPLHF. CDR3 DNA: TGTGCCAGCACAACAGGGGTCGGTTCACCCCTCCACTTT.

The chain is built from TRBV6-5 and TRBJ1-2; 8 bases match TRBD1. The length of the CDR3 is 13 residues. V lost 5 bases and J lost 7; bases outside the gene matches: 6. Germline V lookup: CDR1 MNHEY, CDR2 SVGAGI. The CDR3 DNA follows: TGTGCCAGCAGTCCGCGGACAGGGACTGGCTACACCTTC. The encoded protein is CASSPRTGTGYTF.

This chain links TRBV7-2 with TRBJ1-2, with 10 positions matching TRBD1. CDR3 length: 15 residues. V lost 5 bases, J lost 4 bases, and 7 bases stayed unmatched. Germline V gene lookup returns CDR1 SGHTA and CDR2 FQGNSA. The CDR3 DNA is TGTGCCAGCAGCCATGGACAGGGGGGTGTCTATGGCTACACCTTC. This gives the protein CASSHGQGGVYGYTF.

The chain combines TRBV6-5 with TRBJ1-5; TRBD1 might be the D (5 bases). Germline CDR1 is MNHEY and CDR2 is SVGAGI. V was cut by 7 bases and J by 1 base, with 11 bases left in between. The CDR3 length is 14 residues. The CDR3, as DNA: TGTGCCAGCAACCCAGGGTCAAGCAATCAGCCCCAGCATTTT. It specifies CASNPGSSNQPQHF.

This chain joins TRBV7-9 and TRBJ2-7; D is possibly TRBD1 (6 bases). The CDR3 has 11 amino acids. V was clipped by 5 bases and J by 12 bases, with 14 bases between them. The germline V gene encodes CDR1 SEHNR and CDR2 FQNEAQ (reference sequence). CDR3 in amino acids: CASSQQGWVYF. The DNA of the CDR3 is TGTGCCAGCAGCCAACAGGGCTGGGTGTACTTC.

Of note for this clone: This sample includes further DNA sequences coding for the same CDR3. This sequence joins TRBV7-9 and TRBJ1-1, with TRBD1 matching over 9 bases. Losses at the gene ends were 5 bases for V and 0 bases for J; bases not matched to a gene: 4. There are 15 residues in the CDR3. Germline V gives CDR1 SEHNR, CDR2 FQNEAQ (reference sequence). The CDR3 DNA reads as TGTGCCAGCAGCCCAAGACAGGGGGTGAACACTGAAGCTTTCTTT. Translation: CASSPRQGVNTEAFF. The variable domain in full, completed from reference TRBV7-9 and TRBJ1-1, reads DTGVSQNPRHKITKRGQNVTFRCDPISEHNRLYWYRQTLGQGPEFLTYFQNEAQLEKSRLLSDRFSAERPKGSFSTLEIQRTEQGDSAMYLCASSPRQGVNTEAFFGQGTRLTVV.

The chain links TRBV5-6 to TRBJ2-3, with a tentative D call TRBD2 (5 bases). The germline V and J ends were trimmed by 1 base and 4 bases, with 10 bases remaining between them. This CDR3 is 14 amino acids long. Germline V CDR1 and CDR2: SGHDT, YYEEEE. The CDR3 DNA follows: TGTGCCAGCAGCTTGTTAGCGACCTCAGATACGCAGTATTTT. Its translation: CASSLLATSDTQYF.

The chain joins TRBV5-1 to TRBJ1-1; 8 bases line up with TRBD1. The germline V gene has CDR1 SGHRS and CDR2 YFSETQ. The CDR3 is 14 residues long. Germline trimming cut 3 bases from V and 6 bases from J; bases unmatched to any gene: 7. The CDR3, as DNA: TGCGCCAGCAGCTCCGGACAGGGATGGCCTGAAGCTTTCTTT. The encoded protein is CASSSGQGWPEAFF.

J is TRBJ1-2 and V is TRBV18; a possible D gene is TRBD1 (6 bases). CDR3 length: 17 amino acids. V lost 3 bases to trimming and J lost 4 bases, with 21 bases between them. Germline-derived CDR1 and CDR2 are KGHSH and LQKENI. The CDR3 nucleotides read TGTGCCAGCTCACCGCTAAAACAGGGCGCTGCTACCTATGGCTACACCTTC. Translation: CASSPLKQGAATYGYTF.

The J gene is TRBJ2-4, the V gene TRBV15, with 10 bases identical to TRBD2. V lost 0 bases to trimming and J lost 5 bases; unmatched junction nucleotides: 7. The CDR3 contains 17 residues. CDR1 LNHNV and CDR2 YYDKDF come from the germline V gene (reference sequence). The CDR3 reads CATSRDLPSGGQNIQYF. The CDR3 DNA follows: TGTGCCACCAGCAGAGATCTGCCTAGCGGGGGACAAAACATTCAGTACTTC.

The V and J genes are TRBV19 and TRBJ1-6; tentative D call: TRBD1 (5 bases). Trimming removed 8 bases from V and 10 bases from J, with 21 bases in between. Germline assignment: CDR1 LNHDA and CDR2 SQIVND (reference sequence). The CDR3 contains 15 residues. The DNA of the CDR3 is TGTGCCAGTTCCGATGGGGCAGGCGGGGGATCACCCCTCCACTTT. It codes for CASSDGAGGGSPLHF.

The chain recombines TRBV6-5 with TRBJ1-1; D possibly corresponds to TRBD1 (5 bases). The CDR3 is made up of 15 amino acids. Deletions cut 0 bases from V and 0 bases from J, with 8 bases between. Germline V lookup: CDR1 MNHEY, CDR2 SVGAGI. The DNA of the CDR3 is TGTGCCAGCAGTTACTCACTGGACATGAACACTGAAGCTTTCTTT. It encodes CASSYSLDMNTEAFF.

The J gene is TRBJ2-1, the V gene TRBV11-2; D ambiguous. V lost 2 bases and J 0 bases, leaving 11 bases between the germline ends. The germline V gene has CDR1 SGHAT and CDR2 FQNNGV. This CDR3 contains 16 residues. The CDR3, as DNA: TGTGCCAGCAGCTTAAAAGCTTTGAGCTCCTACAATGAGCAGTTCTTC. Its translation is CASSLKALSSYNEQFF.

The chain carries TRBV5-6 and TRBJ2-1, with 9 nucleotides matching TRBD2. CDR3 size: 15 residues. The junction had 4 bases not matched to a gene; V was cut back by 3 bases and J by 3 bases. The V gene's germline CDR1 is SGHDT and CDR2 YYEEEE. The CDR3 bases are TGTGCCAGCAGCTCAGGACTAGCGAACTACAATGAGCAGTTCTTC. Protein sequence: CASSSGLANYNEQFF.

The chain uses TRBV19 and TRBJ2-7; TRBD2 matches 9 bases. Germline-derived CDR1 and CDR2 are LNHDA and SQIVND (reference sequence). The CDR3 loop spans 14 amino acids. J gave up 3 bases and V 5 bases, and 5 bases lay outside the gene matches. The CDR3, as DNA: TGTGCCAGTAGTGTGACTAGCGGAGACTACGAGCAGTACTTC. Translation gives CASSVTSGDYEQYF.

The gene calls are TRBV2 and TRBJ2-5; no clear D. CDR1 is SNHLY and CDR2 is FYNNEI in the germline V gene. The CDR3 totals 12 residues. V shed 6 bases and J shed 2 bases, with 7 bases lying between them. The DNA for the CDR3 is TGTGCCAGCAGCGGCGGTCAAGAGACCCAGTACTTC. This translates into CASSGGQETQYF.

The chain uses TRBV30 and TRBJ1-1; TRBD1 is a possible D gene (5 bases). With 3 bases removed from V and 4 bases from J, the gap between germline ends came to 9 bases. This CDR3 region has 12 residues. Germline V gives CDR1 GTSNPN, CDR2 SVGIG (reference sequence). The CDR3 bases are TGTGCCTGGAGCAGCAGGGCCACTGAAGCTTTCTTT. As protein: CAWSSRATEAFF.

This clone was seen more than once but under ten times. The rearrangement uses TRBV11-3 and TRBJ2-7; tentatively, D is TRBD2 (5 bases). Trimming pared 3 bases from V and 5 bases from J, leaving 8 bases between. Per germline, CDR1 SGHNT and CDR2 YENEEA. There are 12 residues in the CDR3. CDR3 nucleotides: TGTGCCAGCAGCTTTGCCGGGAACGAGCAGTACTTC. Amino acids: CASSFAGNEQYF.

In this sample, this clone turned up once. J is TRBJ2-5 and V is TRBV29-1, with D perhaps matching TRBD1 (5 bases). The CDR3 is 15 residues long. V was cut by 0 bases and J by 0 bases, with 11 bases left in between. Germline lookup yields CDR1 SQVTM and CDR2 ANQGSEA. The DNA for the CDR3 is TGCAGCGTTGAAGACGCTACAGGAGACCAAGAGACCCAGTACTTC. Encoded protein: CSVEDATGDQETQYF. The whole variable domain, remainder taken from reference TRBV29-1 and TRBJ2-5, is SAVISQKPSRDICQRGTSLTIQCQVDSQVTMMFWYRQQPGQSLTLIATANQGSEATYESGFVIDKFPISRPNLTFSTLTVSNMSPEDSSIYLCSVEDATGDQETQYFGPGTRLLVL.